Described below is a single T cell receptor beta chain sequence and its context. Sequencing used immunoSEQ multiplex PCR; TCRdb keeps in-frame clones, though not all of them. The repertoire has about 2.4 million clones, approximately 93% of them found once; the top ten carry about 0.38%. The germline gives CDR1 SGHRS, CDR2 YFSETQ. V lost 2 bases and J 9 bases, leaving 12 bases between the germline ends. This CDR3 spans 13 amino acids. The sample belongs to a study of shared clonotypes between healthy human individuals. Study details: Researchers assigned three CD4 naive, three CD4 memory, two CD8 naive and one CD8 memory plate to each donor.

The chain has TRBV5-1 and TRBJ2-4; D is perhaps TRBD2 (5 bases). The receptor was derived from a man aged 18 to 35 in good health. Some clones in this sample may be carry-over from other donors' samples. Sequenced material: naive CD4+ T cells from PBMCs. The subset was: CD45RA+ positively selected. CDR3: CASSFEGQSIQYF. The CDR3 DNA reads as TGCGCCAGCAGCTTCGAGGGTCAAAGCATTCAGTACTTC.